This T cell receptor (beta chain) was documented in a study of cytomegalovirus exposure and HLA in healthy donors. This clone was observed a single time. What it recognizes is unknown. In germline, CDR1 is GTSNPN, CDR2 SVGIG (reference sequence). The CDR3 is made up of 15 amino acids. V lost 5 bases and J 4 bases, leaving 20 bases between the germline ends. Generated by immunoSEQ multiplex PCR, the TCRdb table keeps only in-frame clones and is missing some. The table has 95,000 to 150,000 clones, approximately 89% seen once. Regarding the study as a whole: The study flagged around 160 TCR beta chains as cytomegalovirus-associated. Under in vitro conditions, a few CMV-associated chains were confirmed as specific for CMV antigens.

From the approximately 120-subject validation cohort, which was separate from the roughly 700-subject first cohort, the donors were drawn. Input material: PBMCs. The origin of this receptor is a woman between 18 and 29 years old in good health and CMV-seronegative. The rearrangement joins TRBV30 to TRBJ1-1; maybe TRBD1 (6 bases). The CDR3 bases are TGTGCCTGGGGGGGGGCTCGTCTTTCTTCCACTGAAGCTTTCTTT. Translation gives CAWGGARLSSTEAFF.